This T cell receptor beta chain is from a study of control samples from healthy donors and cancer patients. Looked up from germline, CDR1 is MNHEY and CDR2 is SVGAGI. The CDR3 contains 14 residues. V lost 4 bases and J lost 10, with 14 bases in between. Using immunoSEQ multiplex PCR, the repertoire was profiled, and TCRdb retains in-frame clones only, with some absent. The sample includes roughly 130,000 clones, about 92% of them seen just once. The chain links TRBV6-5 to TRBJ1-6; D call uncertain. The sequence was obtained from a man aged 45 to 65 with head and neck cancer. Sample: PBMCs. The CDR3 nucleotides are TGTGCCAGCAGTTTAACGCGTATGGTATCACCCCTCCACTTT. It is translated as CASSLTRMVSPLHF.